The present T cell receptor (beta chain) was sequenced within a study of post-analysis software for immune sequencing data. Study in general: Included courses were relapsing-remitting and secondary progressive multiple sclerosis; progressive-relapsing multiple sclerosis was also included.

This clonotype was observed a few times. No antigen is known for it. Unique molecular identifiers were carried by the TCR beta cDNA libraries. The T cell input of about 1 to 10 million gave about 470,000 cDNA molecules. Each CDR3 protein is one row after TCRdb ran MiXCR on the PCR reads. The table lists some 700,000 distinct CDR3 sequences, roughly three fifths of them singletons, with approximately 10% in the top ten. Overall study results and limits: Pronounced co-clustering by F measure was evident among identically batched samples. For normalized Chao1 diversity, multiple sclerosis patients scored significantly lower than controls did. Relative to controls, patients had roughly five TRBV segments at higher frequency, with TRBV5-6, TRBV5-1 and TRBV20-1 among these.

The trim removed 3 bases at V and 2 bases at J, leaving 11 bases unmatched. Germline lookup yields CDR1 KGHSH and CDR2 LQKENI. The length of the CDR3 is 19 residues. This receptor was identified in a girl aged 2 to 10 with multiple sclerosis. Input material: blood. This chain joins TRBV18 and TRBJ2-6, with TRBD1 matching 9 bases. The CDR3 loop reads CASSPLRDRVSPGANVLTF. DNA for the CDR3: TGTGCCAGCTCACCCCTCCGGGACAGGGTCTCCCCTGGGGCCAACGTCCTGACTTTC.